This TCR beta chain was identified in a study of regulatory T cells in long-lasting Graves disease. Study conclusions and caveats: Small numbers of samples may have cut accuracy.

Time point specified: newly diagnosed GD, antithyroid drugs for less than 3 months. Extracted RNA from PBMCs served as the source of the TCR library. Construction of the TCR beta libraries employed iRepertoire HTBI primers in conjunction with Arm-PCR of CDR3 regions. TCRdb re-analysed the multiplex PCR reads in MiXCR, keeping a single row per CDR3 protein. The table includes some 250,000 distinct CDR3 sequences, around 20% detected once. This clonotype was found many times. The antigen remains undetermined. Germline V CDR1 and CDR2: SGHTA, FQGNSA. This CDR3 comprises 15 residues. J was trimmed by 4 bases and V by 3 bases; bases with no gene match: 6.

This receptor was taken from a female donor with Graves disease. The chain carries TRBV7-2 and TRBJ2-3, with TRBD2 identical over 8 bases. The sample was peripheral blood mononuclear cells (PBMCs), taken at new diagnosis, from a patient treated with antithyroid drugs. The chain's CDR3 is CASSFGTSASDTQYF. In nucleotides, the CDR3 is TGTGCCAGCAGCTTCGGGACTAGTGCTTCAGATACGCAGTATTTT.